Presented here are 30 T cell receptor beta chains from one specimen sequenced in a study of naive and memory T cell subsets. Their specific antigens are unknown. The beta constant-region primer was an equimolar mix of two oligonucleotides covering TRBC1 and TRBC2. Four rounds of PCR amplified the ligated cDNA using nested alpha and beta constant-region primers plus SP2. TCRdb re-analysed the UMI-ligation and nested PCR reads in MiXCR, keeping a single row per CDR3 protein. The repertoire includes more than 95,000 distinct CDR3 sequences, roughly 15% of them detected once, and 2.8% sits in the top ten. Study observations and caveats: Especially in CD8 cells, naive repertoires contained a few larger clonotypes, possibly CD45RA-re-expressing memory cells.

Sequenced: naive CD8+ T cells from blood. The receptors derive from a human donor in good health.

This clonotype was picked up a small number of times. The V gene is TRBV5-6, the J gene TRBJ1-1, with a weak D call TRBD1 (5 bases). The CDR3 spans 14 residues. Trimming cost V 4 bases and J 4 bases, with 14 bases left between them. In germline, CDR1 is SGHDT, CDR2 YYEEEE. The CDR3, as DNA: TGTGCCAGCAGCGGGGACCCCCAGGGCACTGAAGCTTTCTTT. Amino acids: CASSGDPQGTEAFF.

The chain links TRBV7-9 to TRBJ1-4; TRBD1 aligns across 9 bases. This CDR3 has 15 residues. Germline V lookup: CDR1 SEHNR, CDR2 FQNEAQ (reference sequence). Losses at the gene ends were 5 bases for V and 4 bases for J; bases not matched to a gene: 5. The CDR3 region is CASSPTGGINEKLFF. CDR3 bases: TGTGCCAGCAGCCCTACAGGGGGCATTAATGAAAAACTGTTTTTT.

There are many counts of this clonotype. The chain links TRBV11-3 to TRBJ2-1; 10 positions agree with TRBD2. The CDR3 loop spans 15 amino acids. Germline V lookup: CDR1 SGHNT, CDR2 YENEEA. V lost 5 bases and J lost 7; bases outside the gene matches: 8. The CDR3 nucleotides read TGTGCCAGCAGCCACCGGACTAGCGGAACGAATGAGCAGTTCTTC. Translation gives CASSHRTSGTNEQFF.

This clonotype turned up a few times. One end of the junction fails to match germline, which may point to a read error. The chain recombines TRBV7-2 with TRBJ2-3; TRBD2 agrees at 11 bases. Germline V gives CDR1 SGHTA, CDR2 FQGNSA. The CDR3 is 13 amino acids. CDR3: CASSLTSGSSLAF. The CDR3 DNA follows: TGTGCCAGCAGCTTAACTAGCGGGAGTTCATTAGCGTTT.

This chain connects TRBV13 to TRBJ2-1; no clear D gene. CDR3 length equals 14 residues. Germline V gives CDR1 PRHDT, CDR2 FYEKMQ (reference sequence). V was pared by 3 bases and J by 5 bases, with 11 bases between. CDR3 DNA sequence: TGTGCCAGCAGCTTTGGTGCGGCCGACAATGAGCAGTTCTTC. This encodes CASSFGAADNEQFF. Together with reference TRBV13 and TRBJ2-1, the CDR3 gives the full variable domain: AAGVIQSPRHLIKEKRETATLKCYPIPRHDTVYWYQQGPGQDPQFLISFYEKMQSDKGSIPDRFSAQQFSDYHSELNMSSLELGDSALYFCASSFGAADNEQFFGPGTRLTVL.

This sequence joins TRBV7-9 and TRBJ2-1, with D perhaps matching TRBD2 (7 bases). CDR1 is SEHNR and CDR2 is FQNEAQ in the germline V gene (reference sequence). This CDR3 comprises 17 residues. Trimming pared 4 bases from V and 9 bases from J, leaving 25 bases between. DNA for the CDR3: TGTGCCAGCAGCTCTCTGGGGGGGGCTGCCCCCGGCAGTGAGCAGTTCTTC. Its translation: CASSSLGGAAPGSEQFF.

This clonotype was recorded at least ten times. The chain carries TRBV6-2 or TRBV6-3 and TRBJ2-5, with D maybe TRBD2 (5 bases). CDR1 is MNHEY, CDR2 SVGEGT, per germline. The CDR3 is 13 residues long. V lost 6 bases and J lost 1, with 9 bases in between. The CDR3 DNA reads TGTGCCAGCAGGGACTCGCTCCAAGAGACCCAGTACTTC. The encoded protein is CASRDSLQETQYF.

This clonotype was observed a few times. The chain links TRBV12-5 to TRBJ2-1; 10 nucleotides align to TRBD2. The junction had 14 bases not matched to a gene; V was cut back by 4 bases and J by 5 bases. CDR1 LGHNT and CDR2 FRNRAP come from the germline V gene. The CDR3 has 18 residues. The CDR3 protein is CASGSDPYKAGGHNEQFF. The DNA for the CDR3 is TGTGCTAGTGGTTCTGACCCTTACAAAGCGGGAGGGCACAATGAGCAGTTCTTC.

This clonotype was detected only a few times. The CDR3 spells CASSLTDIHDYTF. CDR3 nucleotides: TGTGCCAGCAGCTTGACCGACATTCATGACTACACCTTC. J is TRBJ1-2 and V is TRBV7-9, with unresolved D. Germline assignment: CDR1 SEHNR and CDR2 FQNEAQ (reference sequence). CDR3 size: 13 residues. Trimming shortened V by 3 bases and J by 10 bases, and 15 bases separated the two germline ends.

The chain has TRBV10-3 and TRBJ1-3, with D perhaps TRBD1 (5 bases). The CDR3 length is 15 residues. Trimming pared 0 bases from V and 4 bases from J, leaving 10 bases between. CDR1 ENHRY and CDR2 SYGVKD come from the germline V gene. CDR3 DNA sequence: TGTGCCATCAGTGAGTCTGGACATCAGGGAAACACCATATATTTT. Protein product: CAISESGHQGNTIYF.

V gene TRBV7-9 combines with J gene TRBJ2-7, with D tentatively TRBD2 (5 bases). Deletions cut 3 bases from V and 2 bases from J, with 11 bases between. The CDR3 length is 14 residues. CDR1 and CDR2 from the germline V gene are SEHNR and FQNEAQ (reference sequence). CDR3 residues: CASSLSGLAYEQYF. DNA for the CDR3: TGTGCCAGCAGCTTGAGCGGTCTCGCCTACGAGCAGTACTTC.

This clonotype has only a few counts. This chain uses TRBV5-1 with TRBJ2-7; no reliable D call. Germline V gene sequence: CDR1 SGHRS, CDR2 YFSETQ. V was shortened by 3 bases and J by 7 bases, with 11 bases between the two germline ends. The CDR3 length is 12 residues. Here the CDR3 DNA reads TGCGCCAGCAGCTATGTAGACGATGAGCAGTACTTC. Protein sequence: CASSYVDDEQYF.

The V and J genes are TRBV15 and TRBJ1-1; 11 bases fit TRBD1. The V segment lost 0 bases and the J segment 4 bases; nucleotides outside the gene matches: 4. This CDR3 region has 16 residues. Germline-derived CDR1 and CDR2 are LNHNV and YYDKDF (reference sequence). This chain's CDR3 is CATSREAGTGGTEAFF. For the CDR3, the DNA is TGTGCCACCAGCAGAGAAGCCGGGACAGGGGGCACTGAAGCTTTCTTT.

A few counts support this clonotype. The CDR3 protein is CASSPGLRTDEQFF. Written as DNA, the CDR3 is TGTGCCAGCAGCCCGGGCCTTAGGACGGATGAGCAGTTCTTC. This chain uses TRBV25-1 with TRBJ2-1, with unresolved D. In germline, CDR1 is MGHDK, CDR2 SYGVNS. The V gene lost 6 bases and the J gene lost 8 bases, with 17 bases spanning the gap. The CDR3 sequence is 14 residues long.

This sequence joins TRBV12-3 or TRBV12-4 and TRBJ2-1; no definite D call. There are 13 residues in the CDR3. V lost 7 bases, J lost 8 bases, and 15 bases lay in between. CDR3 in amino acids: CASTMGGRDEQFF. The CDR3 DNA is TGTGCCAGCACCATGGGTGGCCGCGATGAGCAGTTCTTC.

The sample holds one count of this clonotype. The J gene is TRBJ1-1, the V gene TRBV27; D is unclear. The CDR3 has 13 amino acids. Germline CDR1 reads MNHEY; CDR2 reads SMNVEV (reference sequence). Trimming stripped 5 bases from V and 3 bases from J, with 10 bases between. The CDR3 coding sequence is TGTGCCAGCAGTGTGTCTAGGGACACTGAAGCTTTCTTT. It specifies CASSVSRDTEAFF.

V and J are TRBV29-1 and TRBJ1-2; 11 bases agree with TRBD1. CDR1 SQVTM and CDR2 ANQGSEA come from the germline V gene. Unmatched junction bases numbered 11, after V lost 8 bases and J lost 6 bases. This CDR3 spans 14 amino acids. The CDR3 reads CSLTGTGGRNGYTF. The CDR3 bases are TGCAGCCTAACCGGGACAGGGGGTCGAAATGGCTACACCTTC.

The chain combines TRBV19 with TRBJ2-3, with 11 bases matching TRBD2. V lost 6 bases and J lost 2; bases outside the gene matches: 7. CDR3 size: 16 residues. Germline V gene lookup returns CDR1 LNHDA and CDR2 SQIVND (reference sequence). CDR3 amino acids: CASSRTSGGVTDTQYF. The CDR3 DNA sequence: TGTGCCAGTAGCCGAACTAGCGGGGGCGTCACAGATACGCAGTATTTT.

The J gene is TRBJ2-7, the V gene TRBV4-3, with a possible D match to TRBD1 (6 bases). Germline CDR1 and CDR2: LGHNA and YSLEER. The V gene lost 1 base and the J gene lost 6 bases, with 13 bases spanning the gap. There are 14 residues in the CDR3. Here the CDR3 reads CASSQVGGPGEQYF. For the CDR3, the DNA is TGCGCCAGCAGCCAAGTAGGGGGTCCCGGCGAGCAGTACTTC.

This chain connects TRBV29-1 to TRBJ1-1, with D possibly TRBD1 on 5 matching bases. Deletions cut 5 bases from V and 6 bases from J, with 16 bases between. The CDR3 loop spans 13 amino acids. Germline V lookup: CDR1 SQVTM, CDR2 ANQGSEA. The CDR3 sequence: CSVPPGESSEAFF. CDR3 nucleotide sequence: TGCAGCGTTCCCCCGGGGGAGAGCTCTGAAGCTTTCTTT.

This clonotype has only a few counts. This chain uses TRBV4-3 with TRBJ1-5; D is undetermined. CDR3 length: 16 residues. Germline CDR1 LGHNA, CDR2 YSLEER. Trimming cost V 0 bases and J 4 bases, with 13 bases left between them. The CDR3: CASSQESGGWNQPQHF. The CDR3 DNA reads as TGCGCCAGCAGCCAAGAAAGCGGAGGATGGAATCAGCCCCAGCATTTT.

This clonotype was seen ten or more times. This CDR3 is CASTTPEAPTDTQYF. CDR3 in DNA: TGTGCCAGCACCACCCCCGAAGCACCCACAGATACGCAGTATTTT. The rearrangement joins TRBV11-2 to TRBJ2-3; no clear D gene. The germline gives CDR1 SGHAT, CDR2 FQNNGV. The CDR3 spans 15 residues. V shed 7 bases and J shed 2 bases, with 16 bases lying between them. Combining the CDR3 with reference TRBV11-2 and TRBJ2-3 gives the whole variable domain EAGVAQSPRYKIIEKRQSVAFWCNPISGHATLYWYQQILGQGPKLLIQFQNNGVVDDSQLPKDRFSAERLKGVDSTLKIQPAKLEDSAVYLCASTTPEAPTDTQYFGPGTRLTVL.

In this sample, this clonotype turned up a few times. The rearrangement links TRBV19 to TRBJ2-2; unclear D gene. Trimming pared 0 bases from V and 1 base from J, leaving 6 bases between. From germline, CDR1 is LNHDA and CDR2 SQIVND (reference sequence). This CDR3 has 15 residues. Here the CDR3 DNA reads TGTGCCAGTAGTATAGACCTAGGGAACACCGGGGAGCTGTTTTTT. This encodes CASSIDLGNTGELFF.

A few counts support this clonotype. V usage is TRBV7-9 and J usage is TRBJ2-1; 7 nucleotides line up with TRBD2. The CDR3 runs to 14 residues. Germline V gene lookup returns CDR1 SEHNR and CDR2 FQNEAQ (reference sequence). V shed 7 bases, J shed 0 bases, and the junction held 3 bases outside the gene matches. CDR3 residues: CASKGGSSYNEQFF. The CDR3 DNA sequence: TGTGCCAGCAAAGGCGGGAGCTCCTACAATGAGCAGTTCTTC. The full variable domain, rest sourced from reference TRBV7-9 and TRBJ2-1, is DTGVSQNPRHKITKRGQNVTFRCDPISEHNRLYWYRQTLGQGPEFLTYFQNEAQLEKSRLLSDRFSAERPKGSFSTLEIQRTEQGDSAMYLCASKGGSSYNEQFFGPGTRLTVL.

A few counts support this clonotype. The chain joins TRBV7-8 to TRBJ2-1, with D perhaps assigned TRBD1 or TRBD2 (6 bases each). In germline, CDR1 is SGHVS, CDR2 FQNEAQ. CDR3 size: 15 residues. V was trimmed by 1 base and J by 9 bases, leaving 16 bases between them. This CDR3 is CASSLEPGARAEQFF. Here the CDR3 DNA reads TGTGCCAGCAGCTTAGAGCCGGGGGCCAGGGCTGAGCAGTTCTTC.

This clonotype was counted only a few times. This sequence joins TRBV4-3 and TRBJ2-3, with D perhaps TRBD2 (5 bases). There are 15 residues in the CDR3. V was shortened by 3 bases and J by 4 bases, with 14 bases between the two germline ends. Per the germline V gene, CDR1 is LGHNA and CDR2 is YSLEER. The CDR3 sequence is CASSQRPKGADTQYF. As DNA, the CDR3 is TGCGCCAGCAGCCAGAGACCCAAGGGAGCAGATACGCAGTATTTT.

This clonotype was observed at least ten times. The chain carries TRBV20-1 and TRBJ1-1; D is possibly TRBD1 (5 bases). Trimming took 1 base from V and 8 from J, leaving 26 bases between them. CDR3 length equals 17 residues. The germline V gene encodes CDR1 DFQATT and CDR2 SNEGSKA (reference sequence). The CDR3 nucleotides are TGCAGTGCTAGAGGACAGACAACACTGAAGCTTTGGTCGGAAGCTTTCTTT. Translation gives CSARGQTTLKLWSEAFF.

The CDR3 here is CASSVEDRTYEQYF. DNA for the CDR3: TGTGCCAGCAGCGTAGAAGACAGGACCTACGAGCAGTACTTC. This rearrangement joins TRBV9 to TRBJ2-7, with D maybe TRBD1 (6 bases). The CDR3 runs to 14 residues. Germline lookup yields CDR1 SGDLS and CDR2 YYNGEE. Trimming took 0 bases from V and 2 from J, leaving 9 bases between them.

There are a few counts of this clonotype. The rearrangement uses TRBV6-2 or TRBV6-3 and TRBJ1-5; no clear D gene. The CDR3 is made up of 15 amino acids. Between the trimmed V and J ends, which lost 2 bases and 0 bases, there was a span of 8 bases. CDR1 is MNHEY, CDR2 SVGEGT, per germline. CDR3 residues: CASSYGVDSNQPQHF. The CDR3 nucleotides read TGTGCCAGCAGTTACGGGGTCGATAGCAATCAGCCCCAGCATTTT.

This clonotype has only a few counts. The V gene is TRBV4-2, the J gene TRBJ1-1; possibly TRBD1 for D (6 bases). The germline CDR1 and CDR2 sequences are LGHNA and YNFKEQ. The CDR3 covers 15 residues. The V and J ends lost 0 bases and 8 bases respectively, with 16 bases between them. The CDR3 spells CASSQDRPRGAEAFF. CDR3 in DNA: TGTGCCAGCAGCCAAGATAGGCCGAGGGGGGCAGAAGCTTTCTTT.